This record looks at one T cell receptor beta chain sequence and its context. This record comes from a study of blood T cell repertoires in COVID-19. How the authors handled the data: It was from reference gene primer amplification that nucleated cell counts were estimated. The table came from immunoSEQ multiplex PCR; TCRdb's copy has only in-frame clones and leaves some out. V, J and clone size reflect that table, while D and trimming were determined from the DNA. The table includes under 300,000 clones, 80% to 90% detected once. In germline, CDR1 is SGHRS, CDR2 YFSETQ. V lost 3 bases, J lost 6 bases, and 8 bases stayed unmatched. The CDR3 is made up of 14 amino acids.

The clonotype originates from a woman aged 18-30 years who had recovered from COVID-19. The sequencing sample was made of PBMCs or T cells enriched from blood (not recorded which). This chain uses TRBV5-1 with TRBJ2-5; 7 nucleotides line up with TRBD1. The DNA for the CDR3 is TGCGCCAGCAGCTCGACAGGGTCCGGTAAGACCCAGTACTTC. This gives the protein CASSSTGSGKTQYF. Combining the CDR3 with reference TRBV5-1 and TRBJ2-5 gives the whole variable domain KAGVTQTPRYLIKTRGQQVTLSCSPISGHRSVSWYQQTPGQGLQFLFEYFSETQRNKGNFPGRFSGRQFSNSRSEMNVSTLELGDSALYLCASSSTGSGKTQYFGPGTRLLVL.